One sample yielded the 5 T cell receptor beta chains listed below, sequenced in a study of brain T cells in children with intractable seizures. As for time point: blood from clinic visit 5 months post-surgery; TSC patient then seizure free. Libraries were prepared by immunoSEQ multiplex PCR; TCRdb keeps only in-frame clonotypes and omits some of them. The profile shows about 320,000 clones, more than 85% of them singletons. This material consisted of peripheral blood, taken more than 4 months after surgery. These receptors all come from a boy in the first two years of life with tuberous sclerosis and intractable seizures.

The V call is TRBV20-1, the J call TRBJ1-2, with no clear D. The CDR3 length is 13 residues. V was clipped by 3 bases and J by 2 bases, with 10 bases between them. Germline V lookup: CDR1 DFQATT, CDR2 SNEGSKA (reference sequence). Here the CDR3 reads CSASDTINYGYTF. The CDR3 bases are TGCAGTGCTAGTGACACGATAAACTATGGCTACACCTTC.

The chain employs TRBV11-2 and TRBJ2-2, with TRBD2 as a possible D gene (5 bases). The CDR3 extends over 16 amino acids. Germline lookup yields CDR1 SGHAT and CDR2 FQNNGV. The V end was cut by 7 bases, the J end by 3 bases, with 18 bases between. CDR3 bases: TGTGCCAGCATCCACACGGGGTTGAGGGACACCGGGGAGCTGTTTTTT. It yields the protein CASIHTGLRDTGELFF.

The chain combines TRBV7-9 with TRBJ2-2; 12 bases fit TRBD2. V gave up 3 bases and J gave up 3 bases; unmatched junction bases: 5. CDR3 size: 17 residues. CDR1 and CDR2 (germline): SEHNR, FQNEAQ (reference sequence). The CDR3 coding sequence is TGTGCCAGCAGCTTCCCTAGCGGGAGGGAGGACACCGGGGAGCTGTTTTTT. This translates into CASSFPSGREDTGELFF.

The V gene is TRBV13, the J gene TRBJ2-7, with 9 positions matching TRBD1. Germline V gene data show CDR1 as PRHDT and CDR2 as FYEKMQ (reference sequence). The CDR3 is 15 residues long. Losses at the gene ends were 4 bases for V and 2 bases for J; bases not matched to a gene: 6. The CDR3 protein is CASSSGTGRTYEQYF. The DNA of the CDR3 is TGTGCCAGCAGCTCCGGGACAGGGAGGACCTACGAGCAGTACTTC.

The chain links TRBV6-5 to TRBJ1-2; 7 nucleotides agree with TRBD1. The CDR3 totals 13 residues. In germline, CDR1 is MNHEY, CDR2 SVGAGI. V dropped 6 bases and J dropped 5; count of bases not matched to a gene: 6. CDR3: CASSQQGWYGYTF. The CDR3 DNA sequence: TGTGCCAGCAGCCAACAGGGGTGGTATGGCTACACCTTC.